This T cell receptor beta chain is from a study of radiotherapy plus CTLA-4 blockade in lung cancer. Turning to the study itself: Disease control was seen in about 34% of patients, objective responses in roughly 17%.

The CDR3 totals 15 residues. Germline CDR1 reads LGHNA; CDR2 reads YSLEER. Trimming removed 3 bases from V and 3 bases from J; junction bases left unmatched: 4. Profiling relied on immunoSEQ multiplex PCR, and the TCRdb table lists in-frame clones only, not all of them. The table shows 85,000 to 120,000 clones, with more than 75% occurring only once. This chain joins TRBV4-3 and TRBJ2-2; 7 nucleotides match TRBD1. The sample here was peripheral blood, taken from a patient treated with radiotherapy plus ipilimumab. The source of this sequence is a human donor with non-small cell lung cancer that progressed on radiotherapy plus ipilimumab. Some clones in this sample may be carry-over from other donors' samples. CDR3 residues: CASSQKQGYTGELFF. The CDR3, as DNA: TGCGCCAGCAGCCAGAAACAGGGGTACACCGGGGAGCTGTTTTTT.